Below, one T cell receptor beta chain is given with its context. Assay used: immunoSEQ multiplex PCR; TCRdb lists only in-frame clones, some missing. The table records roughly 2,000,000 clones, approximately 95% of them present only once. As defined, naive CD8 cells were CD45RO-negative and positively selected for CCR7, with terminally differentiated effector memory CD45RA+ cells excluded. These data originate in a study of shared clonotypes between healthy human individuals. Germline V gene data show CDR1 as MGHRA and CDR2 as YSYEKL. The CDR3 contains 13 residues. The V end lost 1 base, the J end lost 3 bases, and 7 bases lay between the germline ends.

Sequencing was carried out using naive CD8+ T cells sorted from blood. This receptor was identified in a man aged 18 to 30 in good health. V gene TRBV4-1 combines with J gene TRBJ2-7; D is unclear. CDR3 sequence reads: CASSQGRVYEQYF. Written as DNA, the CDR3 is TGCGCCAGCAGCCAAGGACGGGTCTACGAGCAGTACTTC.